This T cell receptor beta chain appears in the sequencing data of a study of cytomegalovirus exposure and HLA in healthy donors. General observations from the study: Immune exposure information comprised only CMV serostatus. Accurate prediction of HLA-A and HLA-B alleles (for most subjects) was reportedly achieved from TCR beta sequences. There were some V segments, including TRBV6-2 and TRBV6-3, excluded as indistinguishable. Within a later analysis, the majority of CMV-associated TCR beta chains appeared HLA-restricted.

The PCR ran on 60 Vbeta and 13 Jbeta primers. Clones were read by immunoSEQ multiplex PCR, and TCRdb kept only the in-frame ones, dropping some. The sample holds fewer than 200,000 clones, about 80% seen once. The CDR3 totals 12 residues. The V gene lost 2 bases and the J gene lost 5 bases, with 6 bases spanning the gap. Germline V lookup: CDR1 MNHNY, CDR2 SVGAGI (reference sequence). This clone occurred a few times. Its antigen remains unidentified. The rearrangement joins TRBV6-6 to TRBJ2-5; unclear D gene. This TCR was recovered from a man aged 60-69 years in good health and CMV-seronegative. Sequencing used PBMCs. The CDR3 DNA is TGTGCCAGCAGTTACCTGCGGGAGACCCAGTACTTC. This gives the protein CASSYLRETQYF.